These 8 T cell receptor beta chains were all obtained from the same sample, sequenced in a study of blood T cell repertoires in COVID-19. Repertoires were generated with immunoSEQ multiplex PCR, while TCRdb's copy carries only in-frame clones and drops some. The profile shows about 300,000 clones, 65% to 90% of them singletons. The sample consisted of PBMCs or T cells enriched from blood (not recorded which). Receptors originate from a man aged 30-40 years who had recovered from COVID-19.

The genes are TRBV2 and TRBJ1-5; 7 positions match TRBD1. The germline CDR1 and CDR2 sequences are SNHLY and FYNNEI. CDR3 length: 15 residues. The ends lost 9 bases at V and 3 bases at J; junction bases unmatched: 11. CDR3 amino acids: CARKDRDRHNQPQHF. The CDR3 DNA reads TGTGCCAGAAAGGACCGGGACAGACACAATCAGCCCCAGCATTTT. Full variable domain (rest looked up from reference TRBV2 and TRBJ1-5): EPEVTQTPSHQVTQMGQEVILRCVPISNHLYFYWYRQILGQKVEFLVSFYNNEISEKSEIFDDQFSVERPDGSNFTLKIRSTKLEDSAMYFCARKDRDRHNQPQHFGDGTRLSIL.

This chain links TRBV5-1 with TRBJ1-1; D perhaps matches TRBD1 (5 bases). The CDR3 has 14 residues. With 4 bases removed from V and 1 base from J, the gap between germline ends came to 11 bases. Per the germline V gene, CDR1 is SGHRS and CDR2 is YFSETQ. CDR3 bases: TGCGCCAGCAGCGCGGGACGGACGAACACTGAAGCTTTCTTT. This gives the protein CASSAGRTNTEAFF.

Details on this clone: The DNA is left out, because the CDR3 cannot be placed on it with certainty; the CDR3 is given as TCRdb lists it. The CDR3 protein is CASSSGGPDTQYF. The chain links TRBV19 to TRBJ2-3; TRBD2, as called in the table, went unchecked against the DNA. The CDR3 numbers 13 amino acids, ends counted. CDR1 and CDR2 from the germline V gene are LNHDA and SQIVND (reference sequence).

The V gene is TRBV28, the J gene TRBJ2-5; weak D call: TRBD2 (7 bases). CDR1 and CDR2 from the germline V gene are MDHEN and SYDVKM. The CDR3 is 13 amino acids. V was pared by 7 bases and J by 4 bases, with 13 bases between. The CDR3 sequence: CASKGGAVETQYF. The CDR3 coding sequence is TGTGCCAGCAAAGGGGGGGCCGTAGAGACCCAGTACTTC.

The chain combines TRBV4-1 with TRBJ2-5; D unclear. The CDR3 totals 14 residues. V was pared by 0 bases and J by 7 bases, with 12 bases between. Germline assignment: CDR1 MGHRA and CDR2 YSYEKL. The CDR3 DNA reads TGCGCCAGCAGCCAAGATTACCAGACTCGGACCCAGTACTTC. It codes for CASSQDYQTRTQYF.

The rearrangement links TRBV18 to TRBJ1-1, with 11 nucleotides matching TRBD1. The CDR3 contains 15 residues. With 3 bases clipped from V and 4 bases from J, the junction kept 4 bases outside the gene matches. Germline V CDR1 and CDR2: KGHSH, LQKENI. CDR3 sequence (DNA): TGTGCCAGCTCACCGGACAGGGGGCGGGTCACTGAAGCTTTCTTT. Protein: CASSPDRGRVTEAFF.

This clone showed up just a few times. The chain carries TRBV10-3 and TRBJ2-7; tentative D call: TRBD1 (6 bases). V was pared by 7 bases and J by 0 bases, with 13 bases between. The CDR3 spans 14 residues. Germline CDR1 reads ENHRY; CDR2 reads SYGVKD. The CDR3 protein is CAIKGEGDSYEQYF. CDR3 nucleotide sequence: TGTGCCATCAAAGGTGAGGGGGACTCCTACGAGCAGTACTTC.

CDR3 loop: CASSHTILAAQETQYF. The CDR3 bases are TGTGCCAGCAGCCACACGATACTAGCGGCTCAAGAGACCCAGTACTTC. V is TRBV3-1 (or the pseudogene TRBV3-2) and J is TRBJ2-5; 8 bases fit TRBD2. Trimming at V came to 3 bases and at J to 2 bases, leaving 8 bases not matched to a gene. The germline V gene encodes CDR1 LGHDT and CDR2 YNNKEL (reference sequence). The CDR3 sequence is 16 residues long.